These 10 T cell receptor beta chains came from one sample sequenced in a study of cytomegalovirus exposure and HLA in healthy donors. A multiplex PCR was run with 60 Vbeta primers and 13 Jbeta primers. Assay: immunoSEQ multiplex PCR; the TCRdb copy retains only in-frame clones and omits some. The profile shows about 110,000 clones, approximately 79% of them singletons. The sample was PBMCs. Source of these receptors: a woman aged 40 to 55 in good health and CMV-seropositive.

This chain joins TRBV14 and TRBJ1-2; 7 nucleotides match TRBD1. CDR1 and CDR2 from the germline V gene are SGHDN and FVKESK. Unmatched junction bases numbered 8, after V lost 3 bases and J lost 4 bases. CDR3 length: 15 residues. The CDR3 protein is CASSHDRASFYGYTF. In nucleotides, the CDR3 is TGTGCCAGCAGCCATGACAGGGCCTCTTTCTATGGCTACACCTTC. Drawing the rest from reference TRBV14 and TRBJ1-2, the complete variable domain is EAGVTQFPSHSVIEKGQTVTLRCDPISGHDNLYWYRRVMGKEIKFLLHFVKESKQDESGMPNNRFLAERTGGTYSTLKVQPAELEDSGVYFCASSHDRASFYGYTFGSGTRLTVV.

This chain joins TRBV5-1 and TRBJ1-2; TRBD1 agrees at 11 bases. The V segment lost 4 bases and the J segment 5 bases; nucleotides outside the gene matches: 7. The CDR3 loop spans 15 amino acids. Germline CDR1 SGHRS, CDR2 YFSETQ. The CDR3 coding sequence is TGCGCCAGCAGCGGGGGACAGGGGGTTCTTTATGGCTACACCTTC. This translates into CASSGGQGVLYGYTF. The full variable domain, with the rest looked up from reference TRBV5-1 and TRBJ1-2, is KAGVTQTPRYLIKTRGQQVTLSCSPISGHRSVSWYQQTPGQGLQFLFEYFSETQRNKGNFPGRFSGRQFSNSRSEMNVSTLELGDSALYLCASSGGQGVLYGYTFGSGTRLTVV.

The chain uses TRBV6-6 and TRBJ1-6; 8 bases map to TRBD1. From germline, CDR1 is MNHNY and CDR2 SVGAGI (reference sequence). J lost 6 bases, V lost 6 bases, and 10 bases had no gene match. The CDR3 is made up of 16 amino acids. The CDR3 DNA reads TGTGCCAGCAGGGGACAGGCCAACGAGCGTAATTCACCCCTCCACTTT. This codes for CASRGQANERNSPLHF.

This chain connects TRBV25-1 to TRBJ1-2; 9 bases fit TRBD1. The CDR3 extends over 16 amino acids. The J segment lost 4 bases and the V segment lost 2 bases, leaving 8 bases of the junction unmatched. Germline V gene lookup returns CDR1 MGHDK and CDR2 SYGVNS. The CDR3 region is CASSEAGTGSFYGYTF. In DNA form, the CDR3 reads TGTGCCAGCAGTGAAGCGGGGACAGGGTCATTCTATGGCTACACCTTC.

The chain has TRBV30 and TRBJ2-1, with D unresolved. From germline, CDR1 is GTSNPN and CDR2 SVGIG (reference sequence). This CDR3 is built from 13 residues. The V gene lost 0 bases and the J gene lost 6 bases, with 9 bases spanning the gap. CDR3 nucleotides: TGTGCCTGGAGTGTACAGATTACCAATGAGCAGTTCTTC. It specifies CAWSVQITNEQFF.

The V call is TRBV2, the J call TRBJ1-2, with TRBD1 identical over 7 bases. The CDR3 is 14 residues long. The germline V gene has CDR1 SNHLY and CDR2 FYNNEI. The trim removed 6 bases at V and 6 bases at J, leaving 10 bases unmatched. CDR3: CASRKQGFIDGYTF. CDR3 sequence (DNA): TGTGCCAGCAGAAAACAGGGGTTTATTGATGGCTACACCTTC.

The chain combines TRBV21-1 with TRBJ1-1; whether TRBD1, the table's D call, matches the DNA was not checked. TRBV21-1 is marked as a pseudogene. CDR3 length equals 15 residues. CDR3 bases: TGTGCCAGCAGAAGCACAGAGACCTTAAACACTGAAGCTTTCTTT. Encoded protein: CASRSTETLNTEAFF.

This chain uses TRBV28 with TRBJ1-2, with no clear D. Trimming shortened V by 4 bases and J by 0 bases, and 12 bases separated the two germline ends. Germline assignment: CDR1 MDHEN and CDR2 SYDVKM. CDR3 length: 15 amino acids. The CDR3 region is CASSSAAEANYGYTF. CDR3 nucleotides: TGTGCCAGCAGTTCGGCGGCGGAAGCTAACTATGGCTACACCTTC.

CDR3 sequence: CASSIAAGSSIYGYTF. CDR3 bases: TGTGCCAGTAGTATAGCGGCAGGGTCCAGCATCTATGGCTACACCTTC. This chain uses TRBV19 with TRBJ1-2; maybe TRBD1 (5 bases). The CDR3 is made up of 16 amino acids. Trimming took 1 base from V and 4 from J, leaving 16 bases between them. CDR1 is LNHDA, CDR2 SQIVND, per germline (reference sequence).

The chain uses TRBV4-2 and TRBJ2-2; possibly TRBD1 for D (6 bases). The CDR3 is 15 residues long. Germline CDR1 and CDR2: LGHNA and YNFKEQ. V lost 4 bases to trimming and J lost 7 bases, with 16 bases between them. The CDR3 DNA sequence: TGTGCCAGCAGCCGAGATCAACAGGGAATCGGGGAGCTGTTTTTT. Translating it yields CASSRDQQGIGELFF.